Each of the 15 T cell receptor beta chains below was sequenced from the same sample in a study of T-cell memory formation after mild COVID-19. TCRdb reanalysed the 5' RACE reads using MiXCR and keeps one entry per CDR3 protein. The sample lists around 260,000 distinct CDR3 sequences, about a sixth seen once, with 22% in the top ten. The sample was PBMCs or a T cell subset sorted from them (not recorded which). The source of these receptors is a man between 18 and 29 years old who had mild COVID-19 (a few samples of this study predate the infection). Cell type and time point are not known.

This chain uses TRBV4-3 with TRBJ2-7, with TRBD2 identical over 9 bases. The CDR3 has 15 residues. Germline CDR1 is LGHNA and CDR2 is YSLEER. J lost 6 bases, V lost 0 bases, and 6 bases had no gene match. CDR3 in amino acids: CASSQEASGVSEQYF. As DNA, the CDR3 is TGCGCCAGCAGCCAAGAAGCTAGCGGGGTTTCCGAGCAGTACTTC.

A few counts support this clonotype. This rearrangement joins TRBV7-9 to TRBJ1-1; D not certain. This CDR3 is built from 13 residues. V lost 3 bases and J lost 10, with 15 bases in between. Germline CDR1 is SEHNR and CDR2 is FQNEAQ (reference sequence). The CDR3 DNA reads as TGTGCCAGCAGCTTGATCAGTCAAGGAGGAGCTTTCTTT. Amino acid sequence: CASSLISQGGAFF.

The chain uses TRBV5-1 and TRBJ2-1, with 11 bases that match TRBD2. V gave up 4 bases and J gave up 9 bases; unmatched junction bases: 6. CDR3 length equals 14 residues. Germline loops: CDR1 SGHRS, CDR2 YFSETQ. This CDR3 is CASSQLGLAGEQFF. CDR3 coding DNA: TGCGCCAGCAGCCAGCTTGGACTAGCGGGTGAGCAGTTCTTC.

The rearrangement joins TRBV6-5 to TRBJ2-5, with D possibly TRBD1 on 6 matching bases. Trimming stripped 5 bases from V and 7 bases from J, with 17 bases between. Germline V gene data show CDR1 as MNHEY and CDR2 as SVGAGI. This CDR3 has 14 residues. The CDR3 DNA sequence: TGTGCCAGCAGTCTCCCAGGGGCCCCGGGGACCCAGTACTTC. Amino acid sequence: CASSLPGAPGTQYF.

This clonotype was seen a few times. The chain has TRBV27 and TRBJ1-1; unclear D gene. V was cut by 3 bases and J by 2 bases, with 7 bases left in between. This CDR3 has 13 amino acids. Germline CDR1 MNHEY, CDR2 SMNVEV (reference sequence). The CDR3 nucleotides are TGTGCCAGCAGTTTTTCTTTCAACACTGAAGCTTTCTTT. Protein: CASSFSFNTEAFF.

This clonotype has only a few counts. V and J are TRBV6-1 and TRBJ2-7, with D unclear. This CDR3 is 13 amino acids long. Trimming stripped 2 bases from V and 2 bases from J, with 7 bases between. Germline CDR1 is MNHNS and CDR2 is SASEGT. The CDR3 sequence is CASSEPETYEQYF. For the CDR3, the DNA is TGTGCCAGCAGTGAACCTGAGACCTACGAGCAGTACTTC.

In this sample, this clonotype turned up a few times. This chain joins TRBV7-2 and TRBJ2-7; D gene ambiguous. Trimming left V 5 bases short and J 2 bases short, with 13 bases between. Germline CDR1 reads SGHTA; CDR2 reads FQGNSA. The CDR3 has 14 residues. The CDR3, as DNA: TGTGCCAGCAGCGCGCGATCCGCAACCTACGAGCAGTACTTC. It encodes CASSARSATYEQYF.

The CDR3 protein is CASSSQGWMNTEAFF. The CDR3 region has the DNA TGTGCCAGCAGTTCTCAGGGTTGGATGAACACTGAAGCTTTCTTT. The chain has TRBV6-6 and TRBJ1-1, with D tentatively TRBD1 (5 bases). CDR1 is MNHNY, CDR2 SVGAGI, per germline (reference sequence). Trimming removed 4 bases from V and 0 bases from J, with 12 bases in between. The CDR3 sequence is 15 residues long.

The chain recombines TRBV18 with TRBJ1-2, with a tentative D call TRBD1 (6 bases). The CDR3 totals 15 residues. Between the trimmed V and J ends, which lost 2 bases and 6 bases, there was a span of 16 bases. The V gene's germline CDR1 is KGHSH and CDR2 LQKENI. The CDR3 sequence is CASSPKQGLVDGYTF. DNA for the CDR3: TGTGCCAGCTCACCAAAGCAGGGGTTGGTGGATGGCTACACCTTC.

This clonotype was counted a few times. V and J are TRBV12-3 or TRBV12-4 and TRBJ1-6; D is perhaps TRBD1 (5 bases). This CDR3 spans 12 amino acids. With 7 bases removed from V and 7 bases from J, the gap between germline ends came to 8 bases. CDR3 coding DNA: TGTGCCAGCAACAGGCCCAATTCACCCCTCCACTTT. This sequence encodes CASNRPNSPLHF.

This clonotype has only a few counts. The chain links TRBV6-5 to TRBJ2-2; D gene ambiguous. The V gene's germline CDR1 is MNHEY and CDR2 SVGAGI. Trimming cost V 0 bases and J 7 bases, with 15 bases left between them. CDR3 length equals 16 residues. CDR3 in amino acids: CASSYSVVAVGGELFF. The CDR3 coding sequence is TGTGCCAGCAGTTACTCAGTTGTGGCGGTAGGCGGGGAGCTGTTTTTT.

The chain is built from TRBV10-3 and TRBJ2-5, with 11 bases identical to TRBD2. Germline V gene lookup returns CDR1 ENHRY and CDR2 SYGVKD. The CDR3 consists of 15 residues. J gave up 2 bases and V 10 bases, and 9 bases lay outside the gene matches. The CDR3 spells CATRAGTSGQETQYF. In nucleotides, the CDR3 is TGTGCCACCAGAGCCGGGACTAGCGGACAAGAGACCCAGTACTTC.

The table lists this clonotype with a few counts. Here the CDR3 reads CASSLRLRETQYF. In DNA, the CDR3 is TGTGCCAGCAGCTTAAGACTGAGAGAGACCCAGTACTTC. The V gene is TRBV7-6, the J gene TRBJ2-5, with D unclear. The CDR3 is 13 amino acids. Deletions cut 2 bases from V and 4 bases from J, with 8 bases between. Per the germline V gene, CDR1 is SGHVS and CDR2 is FNYEAQ.

The J gene is TRBJ2-3, the V gene TRBV20-1, with TRBD2 matching 8 bases. This CDR3 has 14 residues. Losses at the gene ends were 4 bases for V and 3 bases for J; bases not matched to a gene: 6. Looked up from germline, CDR1 is DFQATT and CDR2 is SNEGSKA (reference sequence). CDR3 sequence (DNA): TGCAGTGCTAAGATAGGACTAGCAACAGATACGCAGTATTTT. It codes for CSAKIGLATDTQYF.

This clonotype was seen more than once but under ten times. The rearrangement links TRBV23-1 to TRBJ2-1, with TRBD2 matching over 8 bases. TRBV23-1 is recorded as an ORF, its role being uncertain. This CDR3 spans 13 amino acids. V lost 8 bases and J lost 8; bases outside the gene matches: 8. DNA for the CDR3: TGCGCCAGCCGGGGGGGCCTGGCTCATGAGCAGTTCTTC. This encodes CASRGGLAHEQFF.